This entry is about one T cell receptor (beta chain). Germline assignment: CDR1 GTSNPN and CDR2 SVGIG (reference sequence). The CDR3 length is 15 residues. The J segment lost 2 bases and the V segment lost 3 bases, leaving 4 bases of the junction unmatched. The data were obtained in a study of blood T cell repertoires in COVID-19. Study details: From the United States, Italy and Spain came samples of acute and convalescent COVID-19. T cells, B-cell-depleted T cells, or PBMCs supplied cDNA or gDNA.

Here immunoSEQ multiplex PCR was the method, and the copy in TCRdb shows in-frame clones only, minus some. The sample shows about 200,000 clones, around four fifths of them seen only once. This sequence was found in a human donor with acute or convalescent COVID-19. The donor label of this sample is uncertain. This chain links TRBV30 with TRBJ1-2; 12 bases agree with TRBD1. Sequenced sample: peripheral blood. The DNA for the CDR3 is TGTGCCTGGAGGGCCGGGACAGGGGGCAACTATGGCTACACCTTC. This gives the protein CAWRAGTGGNYGYTF.